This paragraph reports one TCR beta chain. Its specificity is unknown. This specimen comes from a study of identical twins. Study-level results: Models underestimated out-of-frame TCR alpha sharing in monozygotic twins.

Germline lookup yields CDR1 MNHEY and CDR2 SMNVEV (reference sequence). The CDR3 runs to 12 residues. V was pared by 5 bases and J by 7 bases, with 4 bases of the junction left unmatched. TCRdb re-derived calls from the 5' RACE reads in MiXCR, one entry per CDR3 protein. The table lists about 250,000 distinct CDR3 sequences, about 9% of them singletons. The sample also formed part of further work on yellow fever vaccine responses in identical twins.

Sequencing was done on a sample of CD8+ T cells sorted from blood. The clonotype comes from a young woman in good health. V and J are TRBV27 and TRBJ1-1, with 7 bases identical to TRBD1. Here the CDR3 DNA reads TGTGCCAGCAGTCGGACAGGCGATGAAGCTTTCTTT. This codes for CASSRTGDEAFF.